Each of the 31 T cell receptor beta chains below was sequenced from the same sample in a study of T cells expressing NK-cell markers. TCRdb re-called the 5' RACE reads and shows each CDR3 protein once, DNA omitted. This listing includes about 150,000 distinct CDR3 sequences. Specimen: blood T cells: a sorted CD56 or NKG2C T cell subset, CD4+ or CD8+ T cells, or bulk PBMC T cells (not recorded which). These receptors all stem from a man between 18 and 35 years old in good health.

The rearrangement links TRBV7-9 to TRBJ2-1; TCRdb calls TRBD2, which cannot be checked without DNA. Per germline, CDR1 SEHNR and CDR2 FQNEAQ (reference sequence). The CDR3 is 16 amino acids. Here the CDR3 reads CASSSEASGDWQEQFF.

The chain has TRBV7-8 and TRBJ2-5. CDR3 length: 14 residues. From germline, CDR1 is SGHVS and CDR2 FQNEAQ. The CDR3 sequence is CASTVAGAAETQYF.

The rearrangement uses TRBV29-1 and TRBJ2-1; TCRdb proposes TRBD2, but this gene call is untestable without DNA. The germline CDR1 and CDR2 sequences are SQVTM and ANQGSEA. The CDR3 length is 16 residues. The CDR3 protein is CSGCGRAGSAMYEQFF.

The chain combines TRBV28 with TRBJ2-7; TCRdb names TRBD1, which stays unverified in the absence of DNA. CDR1 MDHEN and CDR2 SYDVKM come from the germline V gene. The CDR3 has 15 residues. The CDR3 is CASSKALGQVIEQYF.

V and J are TRBV12-3 or TRBV12-4 and TRBJ2-7; TCRdb's D call of TRBD2 is untestable without DNA. This CDR3 region has 20 residues. The CDR3 here is CASSLVAGTGSSRTWWEQYF.

The rearrangement uses TRBV29-1 and TRBJ1-1. There are 15 residues in the CDR3. The germline gives CDR1 SQVTM, CDR2 ANQGSEA. The CDR3 spells CSVRFRWEGNTEAFF. The full variable domain, in which reference TRBV29-1 and TRBJ1-1 provide the parts outside the CDR3, is SAVISQKPSRDICQRGTSLTIQCQVDSQVTMMFWYRQQPGQSLTLIATANQGSEATYESGFVIDKFPISRPNLTFSTLTVSNMSPEDSSIYLCSVRFRWEGNTEAFFGQGTRLTVV.

The chain employs TRBV7-9 and TRBJ2-7; the TRBD2 assignment by TCRdb is unverifiable without DNA. The CDR3 has 15 amino acids. Germline CDR1 reads SEHNR; CDR2 reads FQNEAQ (reference sequence). The CDR3 is CASSLSLAGLNEQYF.

The V and J genes are TRBV14 and TRBJ2-1; TCRdb's D gene call, TRBD2, goes unchecked for lack of DNA. The CDR3 is 16 amino acids. Germline CDR1 SGHDN, CDR2 FVKESK. The CDR3 spells CASSLVGLAGGPEQFF.

The chain recombines TRBV7-9 with TRBJ2-7; TCRdb's D gene call, TRBD1, goes unchecked for lack of DNA. The CDR3 is made up of 15 amino acids. From germline, CDR1 is SEHNR and CDR2 FQNEAQ (reference sequence). The CDR3 sequence: CASSLGQGMNYEQYF.

The genes are TRBV25-1 and TRBJ2-3; the TCRdb call, TRBD1, lacks DNA for checking. The CDR3 length is 14 residues. Germline V lookup: CDR1 MGHDK, CDR2 SYGVNS. The CDR3 loop is CASSGRQGPDTQYF.

The V and J genes are TRBV19 and TRBJ2-1. The V gene's germline CDR1 is LNHDA and CDR2 SQIVND (reference sequence). CDR3 length equals 14 residues. CDR3 loop: CASQGRVGYNEQFF.

V is TRBV20-1 and J is TRBJ1-2; TCRdb picks TRBD1, but there is no DNA to check that call. The CDR3 totals 13 residues. Germline CDR1 and CDR2: DFQATT and SNEGSKA (reference sequence). CDR3: CSAGTDSNYGYTF.

This sequence joins TRBV5-1 and TRBJ2-1. CDR1 is SGHRS and CDR2 is YFSETQ in the germline V gene. The CDR3 has 14 amino acids. The CDR3 is CASSLVRSLGEQFF. Together with reference TRBV5-1 and TRBJ2-1, the CDR3 gives the full variable domain: KAGVTQTPRYLIKTRGQQVTLSCSPISGHRSVSWYQQTPGQGLQFLFEYFSETQRNKGNFPGRFSGRQFSNSRSEMNVSTLELGDSALYLCASSLVRSLGEQFFGPGTRLTVL.

The chain employs TRBV3-1 and TRBJ1-4; as DNA is missing, the TRBD1 call by TCRdb cannot be tested. Germline V lookup: CDR1 LGHDT, CDR2 YNNKEL (reference sequence). There are 17 residues in the CDR3. CDR3 residues: CASSQEIALGRGEKLFF.

The chain couples TRBV7-9 to TRBJ2-7; the D gene TCRdb calls, TRBD2, cannot be checked with no DNA. Germline V gives CDR1 SEHNR, CDR2 FQNEAQ (reference sequence). The CDR3 loop spans 15 amino acids. CDR3 region: CASSTLAGDSYEQYF.

The rearrangement links TRBV4-1 to TRBJ1-1. The CDR3 extends over 16 amino acids. Germline-derived CDR1 and CDR2 are MGHRA and YSYEKL. CDR3 amino acids: CASSQPGRLMNTEAFF.

This chain links TRBV7-2 with TRBJ2-3. The CDR3 contains 14 residues. Germline V gene lookup returns CDR1 SGHTA and CDR2 FQGNSA. The CDR3 protein is CASSHLVATDTQYF.

The chain recombines TRBV6-2 or TRBV6-3 with TRBJ2-3; TCRdb's D gene call, TRBD2, goes unchecked for lack of DNA. From germline, CDR1 is MNHEY and CDR2 SVGEGT. This CDR3 spans 17 amino acids. The CDR3 region is CASSYSRDLAYTDTQYF.

This chain joins TRBV7-9 and TRBJ2-1; the D call of TRBD1 rests on TCRdb alone, since no DNA is present to check it. The CDR3 loop spans 13 amino acids. Germline CDR1 reads SEHNR; CDR2 reads FQNEAQ (reference sequence). This chain's CDR3 is CASDRGDYNEQFF.

The chain carries TRBV29-1 and TRBJ2-7; TCRdb's D call of TRBD1 is untestable without DNA. The CDR3 has 14 amino acids. The germline V gene has CDR1 SQVTM and CDR2 ANQGSEA. The CDR3 here is CSVSGTDKSYEQYF.

The chain couples TRBV2 to TRBJ2-7; without DNA, the TCRdb call of TRBD2 cannot be checked. Germline V gene lookup returns CDR1 SNHLY and CDR2 FYNNEI. This CDR3 is 14 amino acids long. CDR3 residues: CANRAGGPSYEQYF.

V and J are TRBV6-1 and TRBJ2-2; TCRdb picks TRBD2, but there is no DNA to check that call. CDR1 and CDR2 from the germline V gene are MNHNS and SASEGT. CDR3 length: 15 amino acids. The CDR3 sequence: CASSSSREFGGELFF.

The V call is TRBV29-1, the J call TRBJ1-1. This CDR3 is 14 amino acids long. Germline V gives CDR1 SQVTM, CDR2 ANQGSEA. CDR3 region: CSFAWENLNTEAFF.

V is TRBV4-3 and J is TRBJ1-2. Germline CDR1 LGHNA, CDR2 YSLEER. The CDR3 consists of 14 residues. CDR3: CASSQDTYNYGYTF.

The chain combines TRBV6-2 or TRBV6-3 with TRBJ2-3; TCRdb returns TRBD2, unconfirmable since there is no DNA. Germline V gives CDR1 MNHEY, CDR2 SVGEGT. The CDR3 runs to 17 residues. This CDR3 reads CASARVGLAGETDTQYF.

The rearrangement links TRBV6-1 to TRBJ1-4. The CDR3 totals 14 residues. Germline V gene sequence: CDR1 MNHNS, CDR2 SASEGT. This CDR3 reads CASSEENASEKLFF.

This chain joins TRBV27 and TRBJ2-3. Germline CDR1 and CDR2: MNHEY and SMNVEV (reference sequence). CDR3 size: 16 residues. This chain's CDR3 is CASSPSTSGSTDTQYF.

This sequence joins TRBV7-9 and TRBJ2-5. The germline V gene encodes CDR1 SEHNR and CDR2 FQNEAQ (reference sequence). The CDR3 extends over 13 amino acids. The CDR3 spells CASSPSDQETQYF. Full variable domain (remainder filled in from reference TRBV7-9 and TRBJ2-5): DTGVSQNPRHKITKRGQNVTFRCDPISEHNRLYWYRQTLGQGPEFLTYFQNEAQLEKSRLLSDRFSAERPKGSFSTLEIQRTEQGDSAMYLCASSPSDQETQYFGPGTRLLVL.

The chain couples TRBV12-3 or TRBV12-4 to TRBJ1-1; TCRdb picks TRBD1, but there is no DNA to check that call. The CDR3 is made up of 15 amino acids. CDR3 protein: CASSPYRQGGTEAFF.

The V call is TRBV23-1, the J call TRBJ2-2; the TRBD1 assignment by TCRdb is unverifiable without DNA. TRBV23-1 is designated an ORF whose function remains uncertain. This CDR3 has 14 residues. CDR3 amino acids: CASSQPDRTGELFF.

The chain carries TRBV3-1 and TRBJ2-5; with no DNA, the TCRdb D assignment of TRBD1 cannot be verified. The CDR3 has 12 amino acids. CDR1 LGHDT and CDR2 YNNKEL come from the germline V gene (reference sequence). CDR3: CASSQGDGTQYF.